Listed here are 20 T cell receptor beta chains from one sample, sequenced in a study of shared clonotypes between healthy human individuals. Assay: immunoSEQ multiplex PCR; the TCRdb copy retains only in-frame clones and omits some. This sample carries about 2,500,000 clones, more than 80% of them seen once, and the ten largest clones take over 0.12%. The material sequenced was naive CD4+ T cells sorted from blood. Subset defined: CD45RA+ positively selected. These receptors originate from a man between 18 and 29 years old in good health.

The rearrangement uses TRBV7-6 and TRBJ2-1; no definite D call. The germline V and J ends were trimmed by 1 base and 7 bases, with 14 bases remaining between them. Germline V gene data show CDR1 as SGHVS and CDR2 as FNYEAQ. The length of the CDR3 is 15 residues. CDR3 protein: CASSLGLSYENEQFF. The CDR3 coding sequence is TGTGCCAGCAGCTTAGGACTCTCATACGAAAATGAGCAGTTCTTC.

This clone appeared a few times. CDR3 amino acids: CASTGSVDYGYTF. The CDR3 DNA reads TGTGCCAGTACAGGGTCGGTCGACTATGGCTACACCTTC. The chain recombines TRBV19 with TRBJ1-2, with TRBD1 as a possible D gene (5 bases). The CDR3 extends over 13 amino acids. CDR1 and CDR2 (germline): LNHDA, SQIVND (reference sequence). The V and J ends lost 7 bases and 3 bases respectively, with 12 bases between them.

With respect to this clone: The sample holds other DNA sequences that translate to the same CDR3. V gene TRBV10-3 combines with J gene TRBJ2-5; weak D call: TRBD2 (6 bases). V was trimmed by 10 bases and J by 4 bases, leaving 10 bases between them. Germline CDR1 and CDR2: ENHRY and SYGVKD. This CDR3 contains 11 residues. DNA for the CDR3: TGTGCCACATCCGGGGGAGAGACCCAGTACTTC. Translating it yields CATSGGETQYF.

This rearrangement joins TRBV25-1 to TRBJ1-1, with 12 bases matching TRBD1. Germline V gene sequence: CDR1 MGHDK, CDR2 SYGVNS. The CDR3 has 12 amino acids. V shed 4 bases, J shed 10 bases, and the junction held 1 base outside the gene matches. The DNA for the CDR3 is TGTGCCAGCAGTGCGGGACAGGGGGCAGCTTTCTTT. This translates into CASSAGQGAAFF.

V is TRBV5-1 and J is TRBJ2-3; D remains ambiguous. This CDR3 has 14 amino acids. Looked up from germline, CDR1 is SGHRS and CDR2 is YFSETQ. Deletions cut 4 bases from V and 1 base from J, with 10 bases between. CDR3 coding DNA: TGCGCCAGCAGCCCTAGTCCAGGCACAGATACGCAGTATTTT. Translated: CASSPSPGTDTQYF.

Details on this clone: This sample includes further DNA sequences coding for the same CDR3. The genes are TRBV7-2 and TRBJ2-1; 12 nucleotides align to TRBD2. In germline, CDR1 is SGHTA, CDR2 FQGNSA. Trimming cost V 1 base and J 7 bases; bases outside gene matches: 2. The CDR3 runs 15 residues. CDR3 residues: CASSLEGTSGNEQFF. CDR3 nucleotide sequence: TGTGCCAGCAGCTTAGAGGGGACTAGCGGGAATGAGCAGTTCTTC. Using reference TRBV7-2 and TRBJ2-1 for the parts outside the CDR3, the full variable domain is GAGVSQSPSNKVTEKGKDVELRCDPISGHTALYWYRQSLGQGLEFLIYFQGNSAPDKSGLPSDRFSAERTGGSVSTLTIQRTQQEDSAVYLCASSLEGTSGNEQFFGPGTRLTVL.

The CDR3 DNA is TGTGCCAGCAGCCCGAGAGAGCGGGATACGCAGTATTTT. This sequence encodes CASSPRERDTQYF. The chain links TRBV7-2 to TRBJ2-3; tentative D call: TRBD2 (5 bases). Trimming took off 5 bases at V and 6 bases at J, with 12 bases between the two ends. The germline gives CDR1 SGHTA, CDR2 FQGNSA. CDR3 length: 13 amino acids.

This clone was observed a single time. The chain employs TRBV7-9 and TRBJ2-3; 8 nucleotides agree with TRBD1. V gave up 4 bases and J gave up 2 bases; unmatched junction bases: 11. Germline CDR1 reads SEHNR; CDR2 reads FQNEAQ (reference sequence). The CDR3 has 17 residues. CDR3 in DNA: TGTGCCAGCAGCTCAGGTGGGACAGGTCTTTCCACAGATACGCAGTATTTT. This translates into CASSSGGTGLSTDTQYF.

The V and J genes are TRBV4-1 and TRBJ1-1; D gene ambiguous. V was shortened by 5 bases and J by 5 bases, with 9 bases between the two germline ends. Germline V gene data show CDR1 as MGHRA and CDR2 as YSYEKL. The CDR3 consists of 12 residues. The CDR3, as DNA: TGCGCCAGCAGCTCAAAAGGAACTGAAGCTTTCTTT. Translation gives CASSSKGTEAFF.

On this clone: Additional DNA sequences in this sample encode the identical CDR3. V gene TRBV9 combines with J gene TRBJ2-2; no clear D. The CDR3 extends over 15 amino acids. In germline, CDR1 is SGDLS, CDR2 YYNGEE. V was trimmed by 0 bases and J by 0 bases, leaving 6 bases between them. Written as DNA, the CDR3 is TGTGCCAGCAGCGTAGTAGGAGCGAACACCGGGGAGCTGTTTTTT. It codes for CASSVVGANTGELFF.

V gene TRBV5-1 combines with J gene TRBJ1-4; 8 bases are shared with TRBD1. V lost 4 bases to trimming and J lost 3 bases; unmatched junction nucleotides: 5. CDR3 length: 15 residues. Germline V gene data show CDR1 as SGHRS and CDR2 as YFSETQ. The CDR3 DNA sequence: TGCGCCAGCAGCGTCTACAGGGGGTCTAATGAAAAACTGTTTTTT. Translation gives CASSVYRGSNEKLFF.

In this sample, this clone turned up a few times. The chain couples TRBV10-3 to TRBJ1-1, with D possibly TRBD1 on 5 matching bases. CDR1 is ENHRY, CDR2 SYGVKD, per germline. CDR3 length: 13 residues. V dropped 2 bases and J dropped 11 bases, with 15 bases sitting between them. The DNA for the CDR3 is TGTGCCATCAGTGAGCGGGACGGGCTGGGGGCTTTCTTT. Its translation is CAISERDGLGAFF.

The V call is TRBV28, the J call TRBJ1-4, with D possibly matching TRBD1 (6 bases). Trimming stripped 5 bases from V and 4 bases from J, with 14 bases between. The CDR3 consists of 15 residues. The germline V gene encodes CDR1 MDHEN and CDR2 SYDVKM. The CDR3 nucleotides read TGTGCCAGCAGTCCCCCAGGGGTGATTAATGAAAAACTGTTTTTT. This translates into CASSPPGVINEKLFF.

The CDR3 nucleotides are TGCAGCGTGGCTTCAACCGGGACAGGGGCCCCAGATACGCAGTATTTT. It is translated as CSVASTGTGAPDTQYF. This chain joins TRBV29-1 and TRBJ2-3, with TRBD1 matching 10 bases. Germline CDR1 SQVTM, CDR2 ANQGSEA. Losses at the gene ends were 6 bases for V and 4 bases for J; bases not matched to a gene: 13. CDR3 length equals 16 residues.

To note about this clone: This same CDR3 is encoded by further DNA sequences in the sample. This chain uses TRBV19 with TRBJ1-2; D gene uncertain. Germline CDR1 and CDR2: LNHDA and SQIVND (reference sequence). This CDR3 has 12 amino acids. Trimming took 3 bases from V and 4 from J, leaving 6 bases between them. Here the CDR3 reads CASSIPGYGYTF. Here the CDR3 DNA reads TGTGCCAGTAGTATCCCTGGCTATGGCTACACCTTC.

This sequence joins TRBV30 and TRBJ2-1; TRBD2 is a possible D gene (5 bases). The V and J ends lost 0 bases and 6 bases respectively, with 12 bases between them. The CDR3 loop spans 14 amino acids. CDR1 and CDR2 from the germline V gene are GTSNPN and SVGIG (reference sequence). CDR3 nucleotide sequence: TGTGCCTGGAGTGTATGGTCGGGAATCAATGAGCAGTTCTTC. It is translated as CAWSVWSGINEQFF.

The genes are TRBV6-6 and TRBJ2-7; unclear D gene. From germline, CDR1 is MNHNY and CDR2 SVGAGI (reference sequence). CDR3 size: 14 residues. Between the trimmed V and J ends, which lost 10 bases and 0 bases, there was a span of 16 bases. CDR3 sequence: CANNGSESSYEQYF. CDR3 in DNA: TGTGCCAACAACGGGTCGGAGAGCTCCTACGAGCAGTACTTC.

This chain links TRBV6-5 with TRBJ1-2, with a possible D match to TRBD1 (5 bases). Germline lookup yields CDR1 MNHEY and CDR2 SVGAGI. This CDR3 has 15 residues. The V and J ends lost 2 bases and 3 bases respectively, with 13 bases between them. The CDR3 reads CASSYVGTADYGYTF. The CDR3 coding sequence is TGTGCCAGCAGTTACGTTGGGACGGCCGACTATGGCTACACCTTC.

The chain employs TRBV28 and TRBJ2-3; D uncertain. Germline V CDR1 and CDR2: MDHEN, SYDVKM. V lost 6 bases and J lost 4, with 14 bases in between. The CDR3 contains 14 residues. CDR3 DNA: TGTGCCAGCAGCCAAGTGGTCCAGTCAGATACGCAGTATTTT. Translation gives CASSQVVQSDTQYF. The full variable domain, rest sourced from reference TRBV28 and TRBJ2-3, is DVKVTQSSRYLVKRTGEKVFLECVQDMDHENMFWYRQDPGLGLRLIYFSYDVKMKEKGDIPEGYSVSREKKERFSLILESASTNQTSMYLCASSQVVQSDTQYFGPGTRLTVL.

This clone was counted a few times. At the DNA level, this CDR3 is encoded by other sequences in the same sample as well. This sequence joins TRBV5-1 and TRBJ1-2; D is unresolved. CDR1 and CDR2 (germline): SGHRS, YFSETQ. The CDR3 length is 13 residues. Trimming pared 4 bases from V and 0 bases from J, leaving 7 bases between. The CDR3 DNA sequence: TGCGCCAGCAGCCCCGGAACTAACTATGGCTACACCTTC. This encodes CASSPGTNYGYTF.